The 19 T cell receptor beta chains in this list originate from one sample, sequenced in a study of a mutant IDH1 vaccine in newly diagnosed glioma. As to time point: week 11, during vaccination. Vaccination used 300 ug of mutant IDH1 20-mer peptide per dose, with topical imiquimod. TCRdb keeps only in-frame clones here, not all; method: immunoSEQ multiplex PCR. The sample carries 55,000 to 70,000 clones, about nine tenths recorded once. The antigens these receptors bind are not known. The sample consisted of PBMCs, taken from a glioma patient whose treatment included an IDH1 peptide vaccine. These receptor sequences come from a man in his forties with glioma.

The genes are TRBV6-1 and TRBJ1-2; TRBD1 is a possible D gene (6 bases). The V and J ends lost 4 bases and 2 bases respectively, with 26 bases between them. Per the germline V gene, CDR1 is MNHNS and CDR2 is SASEGT. CDR3 length equals 19 residues. The CDR3 loop is CASSVIGGMGAPLNYGYTF. As DNA, the CDR3 is TGTGCCAGCAGTGTCATAGGGGGGATGGGAGCTCCCCTGAACTATGGCTACACCTTC.

The chain combines TRBV2 with TRBJ2-7; 11 nucleotides agree with TRBD2. Per germline, CDR1 SNHLY and CDR2 FYNNEI. The V and J ends lost 8 bases and 1 base, in that order; junction bases with no gene match: 1. The CDR3 contains 13 residues. CDR3 loop: CASGTSGSYEQYF. DNA for the CDR3: TGTGCCAGCGGGACTAGCGGATCCTACGAGCAGTACTTC.

The V and J genes are TRBV19 and TRBJ2-3; 9 positions match TRBD2. The CDR3 length is 19 residues. Germline V gene lookup returns CDR1 LNHDA and CDR2 SQIVND (reference sequence). Unmatched junction bases numbered 16, after V lost 6 bases and J lost 0 bases. CDR3 residues: CASSGDSSGGHPSTDTQYF. The CDR3 DNA follows: TGTGCCAGTAGCGGGGACTCGAGCGGGGGGCATCCTAGCACAGATACGCAGTATTTT.

This rearrangement joins TRBV15 to TRBJ2-7, with 8 bases identical to TRBD2. From germline, CDR1 is LNHNV and CDR2 YYDKDF (reference sequence). The CDR3 length is 17 residues. The ends lost 1 base at V and 2 bases at J; junction bases unmatched: 10. CDR3 amino acids: CATSRGGFLAGTYEQYF. In nucleotides, the CDR3 is TGTGCCACCAGCAGAGGAGGCTTCTTAGCGGGAACCTACGAGCAGTACTTC. The full variable domain, rest sourced from reference TRBV15 and TRBJ2-7, is DAMVIQNPRYQVTQFGKPVTLSCSQTLNHNVMYWYQQKSSQAPKLLFHYYDKDFNNEADTPDNFQSRRPNTSFCFLDIRSPGLGDTAMYLCATSRGGFLAGTYEQYFGPGTRLTVT.

The count of this clone is one. The chain combines TRBV5-1 with TRBJ1-4, with D maybe TRBD1 (6 bases). The CDR3 is made up of 14 amino acids. V was clipped by 6 bases and J by 1 base, with 10 bases between them. CDR1 and CDR2 from the germline V gene are SGHRS and YFSETQ. CDR3 loop: CASTRGETNEKLFF. The CDR3 coding sequence is TGCGCCAGCACCAGGGGAGAAACTAATGAAAAACTGTTTTTT.

The V gene is TRBV4-1, the J gene TRBJ1-4; a possible D gene is TRBD1 (5 bases). This CDR3 is built from 16 residues. Germline V CDR1 and CDR2: MGHRA, YSYEKL. Trimming took 2 bases from V and 6 from J, leaving 16 bases between them. Written as DNA, the CDR3 is TGCGCCAGCAGCCAATCAGTTTGGGGGGGAGATGAAAAACTGTTTTTT. Its translation is CASSQSVWGGDEKLFF.

This CDR3 is CASSPGTTNTEAFF. The CDR3 nucleotides are TGCGCCAGCAGCCCAGGGACAACGAACACTGAAGCTTTCTTT. The chain couples TRBV5-1 to TRBJ1-1, with D maybe TRBD1 (6 bases). Looked up from germline, CDR1 is SGHRS and CDR2 is YFSETQ. The CDR3 length is 14 residues. Trimming removed 4 bases from V and 1 base from J, with 11 bases in between.

V gene TRBV6-6 combines with J gene TRBJ2-7; D is perhaps TRBD2 (5 bases). Trimming left V 5 bases short and J 6 bases short, with 17 bases between. Germline-derived CDR1 and CDR2 are MNHNY and SVGAGI (reference sequence). The CDR3 sequence is 14 residues long. The CDR3 is CASSPRTEALEQYF. The CDR3 region has the DNA TGTGCCAGCAGTCCGCGGACGGAGGCCCTCGAGCAGTACTTC.

The gene calls are TRBV30 and TRBJ1-6; 7 positions match TRBD1. Looked up from germline, CDR1 is GTSNPN and CDR2 is SVGIG (reference sequence). The CDR3 has 15 residues. The V segment lost 3 bases and the J segment 10 bases; nucleotides outside the gene matches: 12. This CDR3 is CAWRGTVFGESPLHF. CDR3 in DNA: TGTGCCTGGAGAGGGACAGTTTTTGGGGAGTCACCCCTCCACTTT.

The DNA for the CDR3 is TGTGCCAGCAGCCGCCGACGAGAGCAGTTCTTC. Translated, it gives CASSRRREQFF. The chain carries TRBV11-2 and TRBJ2-1; D ambiguous. Germline V gene lookup returns CDR1 SGHAT and CDR2 FQNNGV. Deletions cut 5 bases from V and 10 bases from J, with 9 bases between. CDR3 length equals 11 residues.

The CDR3, as DNA: TGCGCCAGCAGCACGCGGGCCACAGATACGCAGTATTTT. Translation: CASSTRATDTQYF. The V call is TRBV5-1, the J call TRBJ2-3, with D possibly TRBD2 on 5 matching bases. The CDR3 length is 13 residues. The germline V gene has CDR1 SGHRS and CDR2 YFSETQ. The V end was cut by 4 bases, the J end by 2 bases, with 8 bases between.

The chain recombines TRBV21-1 with TRBJ2-7; TRBD1, the table's D call, was not compared with the DNA. TRBV21-1 is an annotated pseudogene. CDR3 length equals 15 residues. The CDR3 spells CASSTQGWQAYEQYF. The CDR3 DNA reads TGTGCCAGCAGCACCCAGGGATGGCAGGCTTACGAGCAGTACTTC.

The chain couples TRBV19 to TRBJ2-2, with TRBD1 identical over 7 bases. Per germline, CDR1 LNHDA and CDR2 SQIVND (reference sequence). The CDR3 contains 15 residues. V dropped 5 bases and J dropped 2; count of bases not matched to a gene: 5. The CDR3 DNA is TGTGCCAGTAGTTTTCGGGACAGCAACACCGGGGAGCTGTTTTTT. This encodes CASSFRDSNTGELFF.

This sequence joins TRBV7-2 and TRBJ1-3; weak D call: TRBD1 (6 bases). The CDR3 contains 14 residues. The V end was cut by 4 bases, the J end by 4 bases, with 11 bases between. Germline assignment: CDR1 SGHTA and CDR2 FQGNSA. In nucleotides, the CDR3 is TGTGCCAGCAGCTCCAGGGGTTACGGAAACACCATATATTTT. This encodes CASSSRGYGNTIYF.

As concerns this clone: The germline gene is not matched at one end of the junction; a read error may be the cause. The rearrangement joins TRBV7-7 to TRBJ2-1; 11 positions agree with TRBD2. This CDR3 has 18 residues. The V gene's germline CDR1 is SSHAT and CDR2 FNYEAQ (reference sequence). CDR3 sequence: CASSPRLAGYSSYNEQFF. In DNA form, the CDR3 reads TGTGCTAGCAGTCCCCGACTAGCGGGGTATAGCTCCTACAATGAGCAGTTCTTC.

This chain uses TRBV10-3 with TRBJ2-7; maybe TRBD2 (6 bases). This CDR3 has 14 amino acids. Trimming took off 6 bases at V and 7 bases at J, with 19 bases between the two ends. Germline V lookup: CDR1 ENHRY, CDR2 SYGVKD. The CDR3 DNA reads TGTGCCATCAGCGTGGGAGGACTGCAGTGGGAGCAGTACTTC. Its translation: CAISVGGLQWEQYF.

The chain couples TRBV19 to TRBJ1-1; tentatively, D is TRBD1 (6 bases). Germline V gene sequence: CDR1 LNHDA, CDR2 SQIVND (reference sequence). Trimming took off 3 bases at V and 0 bases at J, with 17 bases between the two ends. This CDR3 is built from 17 residues. The CDR3, as DNA: TGTGCCAGTAGTATTATGACAGGCCACGGTGTGAACACTGAAGCTTTCTTT. The encoded protein is CASSIMTGHGVNTEAFF.

The chain employs TRBV5-5 and TRBJ1-6, with unresolved D. The CDR3 consists of 13 residues. Germline CDR1 is SGHKS and CDR2 is YYEKEE (reference sequence). Trimming removed 0 bases from V and 11 bases from J, with 9 bases in between. Written as DNA, the CDR3 is TGTGCCAGCAGCTTGGAGGTTATCGCACCCCTCCACTTT. This codes for CASSLEVIAPLHF. The whole variable domain, filled in from reference TRBV5-5 and TRBJ1-6, reads DAGVTQSPTHLIKTRGQQVTLRCSPISGHKSVSWYQQVLGQGPQFIFQYYEKEERGRGNFPDRFSARQFPNYSSELNVNALLLGDSALYLCASSLEVIAPLHFGNGTRLTVT.

The chain links TRBV7-3 to TRBJ2-5; no definite D call. This CDR3 contains 15 residues. Germline CDR1 reads SGHTA; CDR2 reads FQGTGA. The CDR3 DNA is TGTGGATTTCCATCAACGCGTTCTTGGGGAGAGACCCAGTACTTC. This encodes CGFPSTRSWGETQYF.